The clone carrying this T cell receptor beta chain has a handful of counts. Antigen specificity is unknown. This CDR3 is built from 14 residues. V was pared by 3 bases and J by 0 bases, with 12 bases between. Germline loops: CDR1 DFQATT, CDR2 SNEGSKA (reference sequence). These data are taken from a study of T-cell memory formation after mild COVID-19. Findings and caveats of the study: Later expanders leaned toward CD4+, whereas clones contracting from day 15 to 85 were balanced CD4/CD8.

TCRdb recomputed calls from the 5' RACE reads with MiXCR, one row per CDR3 protein. The sample includes about 340,000 distinct CDR3 sequences, roughly 15% seen only once; the top ten take approximately 20%. Sequenced: PBMCs or a T cell subset sorted from them (not recorded which). The V and J genes are TRBV20-1 and TRBJ2-7; TRBD1 or TRBD2 may be the D gene (5 bases each). This sequence was found in a man younger than 35 who had mild COVID-19 (a few samples of this study predate the infection). Cell type and time point are not known. CDR3 protein: CSASSAGSSYEQYF. CDR3 in DNA: TGCAGTGCTAGCTCGGCAGGGAGCTCCTACGAGCAGTACTTC.